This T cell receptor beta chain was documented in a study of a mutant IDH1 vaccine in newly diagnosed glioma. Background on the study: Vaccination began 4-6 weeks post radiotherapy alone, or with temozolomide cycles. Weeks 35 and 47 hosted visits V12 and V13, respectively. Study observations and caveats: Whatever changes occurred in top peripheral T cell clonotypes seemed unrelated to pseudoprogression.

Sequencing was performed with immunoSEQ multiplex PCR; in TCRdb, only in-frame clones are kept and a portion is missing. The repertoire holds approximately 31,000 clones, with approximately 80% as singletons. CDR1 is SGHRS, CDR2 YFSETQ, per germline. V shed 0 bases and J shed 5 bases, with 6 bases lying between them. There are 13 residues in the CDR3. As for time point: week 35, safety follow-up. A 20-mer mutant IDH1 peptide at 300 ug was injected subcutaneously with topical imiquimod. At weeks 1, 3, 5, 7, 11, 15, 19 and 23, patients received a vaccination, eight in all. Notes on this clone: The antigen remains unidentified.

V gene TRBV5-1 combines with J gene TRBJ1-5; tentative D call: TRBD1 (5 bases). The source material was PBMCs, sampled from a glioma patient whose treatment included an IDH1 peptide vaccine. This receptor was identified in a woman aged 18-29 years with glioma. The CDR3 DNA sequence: TGCGCCAGCAGCTTGGGGGGGGATCAGCCCCAGCATTTT. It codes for CASSLGGDQPQHF.